What follows are 16 T cell receptor beta chains derived from one specimen sequenced in a study of Graves' ophthalmopathy and Graves' hyperthyroidism. As the template, RNA transcripts were used to amplify TCR beta CDR3 regions. Following a first-round RT-PCR that used HTBI primers, a second-round multiplex PCR was carried out. In TCRdb, the multiplex PCR reads were re-called with MiXCR into one record per CDR3 protein. Among tens of thousands of distinct CDR3 sequences listed, roughly 50% were seen once. Material for sequencing was peripheral blood. Receptors originate from an adult woman with stable Graves' hyperthyroidism.

The chain is built from TRBV10-3 and TRBJ1-5; D is perhaps TRBD1 (5 bases). The CDR3 consists of 15 residues. Between the trimmed V and J ends, which lost 4 bases and 0 bases, there was a span of 10 bases. Germline V CDR1 and CDR2: ENHRY, SYGVKD. CDR3 bases: TGTGCCATCAGTGGAGGGGTGGATAGCAATCAGCCCCAGCATTTT. This codes for CAISGGVDSNQPQHF.

The V and J genes are TRBV29-1 and TRBJ2-2, with TRBD1 matching 10 bases. V trimming: 7 bases; J trimming: 5 bases; junction bases outside the gene matches: 7. Germline values: CDR1 SQVTM, CDR2 ANQGSEA. The length of the CDR3 is 14 residues. The CDR3 is CSAKGDRGTGELFF. The DNA for the CDR3 is TGCAGCGCCAAAGGGGACAGGGGAACCGGGGAGCTGTTTTTT.

The chain combines TRBV20-1 with TRBJ2-7, with 11 bases aligning to TRBD1. Germline CDR1 and CDR2: DFQATT and SNEGSKA (reference sequence). CDR3 length: 16 residues. With 2 bases clipped from V and 1 base from J, the junction kept 7 bases outside the gene matches. The CDR3 reads CSARSSGTGGSYEQYF. The CDR3 region has the DNA TGCAGTGCTAGATCTTCCGGGACAGGGGGTTCCTACGAGCAGTACTTC.

This chain uses TRBV7-8 with TRBJ1-3; D gene uncertain. Germline assignment: CDR1 SGHVS and CDR2 FQNEAQ. The CDR3 has 16 residues. V lost 3 bases, J lost 7 bases, and 19 bases lay in between. DNA of the CDR3: TGTGCCAGCAGCTTTCCGACTAGCGGGAGTTTTAACACCATATATTTT. Translating gives CASSFPTSGSFNTIYF.

The rearrangement links TRBV10-3 to TRBJ1-1, with 9 bases fitting TRBD1. Germline CDR1 is ENHRY and CDR2 is SYGVKD. V gave up 7 bases and J gave up 0 bases; unmatched junction bases: 6. The CDR3 spans 15 residues. CDR3 in DNA: TGTGCCATCAACCGGGACAGGGTCGTGAACACTGAAGCTTTCTTT. Its translation is CAINRDRVVNTEAFF.

The chain carries TRBV29-1 and TRBJ2-5, with D hard to call. Germline-derived CDR1 and CDR2 are SQVTM and ANQGSEA. CDR3 size: 9 residues. V gave up 7 bases and J gave up 5 bases, with 5 bases separating them. CDR3 DNA sequence: TGCAGCGACGGGGAGACCCAGTACTTC. It yields the protein CSDGETQYF.

V gene TRBV10-3 combines with J gene TRBJ1-1; no clear D. The CDR3 loop spans 13 amino acids. V lost 7 bases to trimming and J lost 0 bases, with 9 bases between them. CDR1 and CDR2 (germline): ENHRY, SYGVKD. The CDR3 region has the DNA TGTGCCATCACTAGTTCGGTGAACACTGAAGCTTTCTTT. Translation gives CAITSSVNTEAFF.

For this clonotype: The CDR3 carries no conserved terminal phenylalanine or tryptophan, so it likely arises from a read error. The V gene is TRBV6-6, the J gene TRBJ2-7, with 11 bases fitting TRBD2. Unmatched junction bases numbered 7, after V lost 7 bases and J lost 2 bases. Germline V gives CDR1 MNHNY, CDR2 SVGAGI (reference sequence). This CDR3 is built from 15 residues. CDR3 protein: CASKQIAGGTYEQYL. DNA for the CDR3: TGTGCCAGCAAACAGATAGCGGGAGGGACCTACGAGCAGTACCTC.

This clonotype was seen many times. The V call is TRBV14, the J call TRBJ2-7; 7 nucleotides align to TRBD1. There are 14 residues in the CDR3. Germline V gives CDR1 SGHDN, CDR2 FVKESK. The V gene end was trimmed by 0 bases and the J gene end by 2 bases; junction bases not matched to a gene: 1. CDR3 bases: TGTGCCAGCAGCCAAGAGGGACAGACCTACGAGCAGTACTTC. It translates to CASSQEGQTYEQYF.

The chain's CDR3 is CATSRGPAGLSPLHF. In nucleotides, the CDR3 is TGTGCCACCAGCAGAGGACCCGCAGGGTTGTCACCCCTCCACTTT. This chain connects TRBV15 to TRBJ1-6; weak D call: TRBD1 (5 bases). Trimming shortened V by 1 base and J by 10 bases, and 14 bases separated the two germline ends. The CDR3 contains 15 residues. Germline values: CDR1 LNHNV, CDR2 YYDKDF (reference sequence).

The V call is TRBV15, the J call TRBJ2-5, with 7 positions matching TRBD1. In germline, CDR1 is LNHNV, CDR2 YYDKDF (reference sequence). J gave up 0 bases and V 5 bases, and 9 bases lay outside the gene matches. This CDR3 is 16 amino acids long. CDR3 sequence: CATSGRDRDHQETQYF. CDR3 bases: TGTGCCACCAGCGGACGGGACAGAGATCACCAAGAGACCCAGTACTTC.

This clonotype was recorded once. V is TRBV7-9 and J is TRBJ2-5; D ambiguous. V lost 5 bases and J lost 2, with 9 bases in between. The CDR3 is made up of 13 amino acids. Per the germline V gene, CDR1 is SEHNR and CDR2 is FQNEAQ (reference sequence). The CDR3 spells CASSRRSQETQYF. CDR3 sequence (DNA): TGTGCCAGCAGCCGACGCAGTCAAGAGACCCAGTACTTC.

This clonotype has a count of ten or more. The chain uses TRBV12-5 and TRBJ1-1; 7 positions match TRBD1. This CDR3 has 13 residues. V lost 1 base and J lost 5; bases outside the gene matches: 1. CDR1 is LGHNT, CDR2 FRNRAP, per germline. The DNA for the CDR3 is TGTGCTAGTGGTTTGGACAGGGGAACTGAAGCTTTCTTT. Translation gives CASGLDRGTEAFF. Together with reference TRBV12-5 and TRBJ1-1, the CDR3 gives the full variable domain: DARVTQTPRHKVTEMGQEVTMRCQPILGHNTVFWYRQTMMQGLELLAYFRNRAPLDDSGMPKDRFSAEMPDATLATLKIQPSEPRDSAVYFCASGLDRGTEAFFGQGTRLTVV.

About this clonotype: A much larger clonotype is one base distant, so this may be a read error. The chain employs TRBV30 and TRBJ2-7; no firm D call. Deletions cut 3 bases from V and 6 bases from J, with 12 bases between. Germline CDR1 is GTSNPN and CDR2 is SVGIG (reference sequence). The CDR3 runs to 12 residues. The CDR3 DNA sequence: TGTGCCTGGAGGACGAGGAGACGCGAGCAGTACTTC. Protein product: CAWRTRRREQYF.

V and J are TRBV20-1 and TRBJ2-5; a possible D gene is TRBD1 (6 bases). The CDR3 consists of 13 residues. V was cut by 6 bases and J by 1 base, with 12 bases left in between. In germline, CDR1 is DFQATT, CDR2 SNEGSKA (reference sequence). This chain's CDR3 is CSAQGQLQETQYF. The CDR3 nucleotides read TGCAGTGCGCAAGGACAGCTCCAAGAGACCCAGTACTTC.

This clonotype appeared many times. The chain uses TRBV4-1 and TRBJ1-2, with 8 positions matching TRBD1. This CDR3 comprises 16 residues. Per the germline V gene, CDR1 is MGHRA and CDR2 is YSYEKL. Trimming took 1 base from V and 3 from J; bases not matched to a gene: 7. CDR3 DNA sequence: TGCGCCAGCAGCCAAGGACTGGGGGACAGGTACTATGGCTACACCTTC. Translation: CASSQGLGDRYYGYTF.